Listed here are 20 T cell receptor beta chains from one sample, sequenced in a study of Ad26.COV2.S vaccination and SARS-CoV-2 variants listed by TCRdb under 2021. Preparation of the library involved the immunoSEQ multiplex PCR assay. The clones in this table, taken by TCRdb from immuneACCESS, are in-frame only. Not every clone is retained; where verified, under half of the shortfall comes from an unresolved V gene, and the cause of the rest is unknown. A total of more than 300,000 clones appear in this sample, roughly 80% of them only once. Under 2.5% of the sample lies in the top ten. Sample treatment or condition, as interpreted from the label and publication: 19 received Ad26.COV2.S at low or high dose, single or two shots; about 5 received placebo; per-sample allocation not given. For vaccine and placebo recipients, repertoires were sequenced using samples collected on day 63 after the first injection.

The sequenced sample was peripheral blood, obtained in a trial of Ad26.COV2.S vaccine versus placebo. These receptors all come from a person between 18 and 60 years old who received the Ad26.COV2.S COVID-19 vaccine or a placebo.

This clone was seen just once. The chain couples TRBV6-5 to TRBJ2-7, with D tentatively TRBD2 (5 bases). The CDR3 spans 11 residues. CDR1 is MNHEY and CDR2 is SVGAGI in the germline V gene. V was trimmed by 0 bases and J by 8 bases, leaving 5 bases between them. The CDR3 spells CASSYSGKQYF. The CDR3 nucleotides read TGTGCCAGCAGTTACTCCGGGAAGCAGTACTTC.

This chain joins TRBV5-4 and TRBJ2-7, with a tentative D call TRBD2 (6 bases). V dropped 4 bases and J dropped 3 bases, with 17 bases sitting between them. CDR3 size: 15 residues. Germline V lookup: CDR1 SGHNT, CDR2 YYREEE (reference sequence). CDR3 protein: CASSLGGKGGYEQYF. CDR3 bases: TGTGCCAGCAGCCTGGGAGGCAAGGGTGGCTACGAGCAGTACTTC.

The chain combines TRBV7-2 with TRBJ2-3; D call uncertain. The V and J ends lost 5 bases and 6 bases respectively, with 15 bases between them. The CDR3 has 14 residues. The germline CDR1 and CDR2 sequences are SGHTA and FQGNSA. For the CDR3, the DNA is TGTGCCAGCAGCAGAGCTGGGAACTTTGATACGCAGTATTTT. It is translated as CASSRAGNFDTQYF. The entire variable domain, with the rest obtained from reference TRBV7-2 and TRBJ2-3, is as follows: GAGVSQSPSNKVTEKGKDVELRCDPISGHTALYWYRQSLGQGLEFLIYFQGNSAPDKSGLPSDRFSAERTGGSVSTLTIQRTQQEDSAVYLCASSRAGNFDTQYFGPGTRLTVL.

This clone appeared a single time. V is TRBV15 and J is TRBJ1-2; D is unclear. Germline loops: CDR1 LNHNV, CDR2 YYDKDF (reference sequence). Trimming removed 3 bases at V and 6 bases at J, with 20 bases between. CDR3 length: 16 residues. For the CDR3, the DNA is TGTGCCACCAGCAGGTCCGGGATGAGCAGGATAAATGGCTACACCTTC. As protein: CATSRSGMSRINGYTF.

This chain joins TRBV28 and TRBJ1-2; D gene uncertain. Looked up from germline, CDR1 is MDHEN and CDR2 is SYDVKM. This CDR3 has 11 residues. Trimming took 10 bases from V and 5 from J, leaving 11 bases between them. CDR3 region: CATGGRYGYTF. The CDR3 DNA follows: TGTGCCACGGGTGGGAGGTATGGCTACACCTTC.

The V and J genes are TRBV5-4 and TRBJ2-7, with a possible D match to TRBD2 (6 bases). V gave up 2 bases and J gave up 1 base, with 16 bases separating them. Germline V lookup: CDR1 SGHNT, CDR2 YYREEE (reference sequence). The CDR3 consists of 16 residues. In DNA, the CDR3 is TGTGCCAGCAGCTTCGGAGGGATGCCCCTTTCCTACGAGCAGTACTTC. It is translated as CASSFGGMPLSYEQYF.

The V call is TRBV18, the J call TRBJ1-5, with 10 nucleotides matching TRBD1. CDR1 is KGHSH, CDR2 LQKENI, per germline. V shed 5 bases and J 9 bases; nucleotides not matched to a gene: 10. This CDR3 contains 15 residues. CDR3 sequence (DNA): TGTGCCAGCTCAGCCGGGACAGGGGATCCATGGCCCCAGCATTTT. Its protein is CASSAGTGDPWPQHF. Drawing the rest from reference TRBV18 and TRBJ1-5, the complete variable domain is NAGVMQNPRHLVRRRGQEARLRCSPMKGHSHVYWYRQLPEEGLKFMVYLQKENIIDESGMPKERFSAEFPKEGPSILRIQQVVRGDSAAYFCASSAGTGDPWPQHFGDGTRLSIL.

This chain connects TRBV27 to TRBJ2-2; D remains ambiguous. V was shortened by 4 bases and J by 5 bases, with 14 bases between the two germline ends. This CDR3 region has 15 residues. The germline gives CDR1 MNHEY, CDR2 SMNVEV (reference sequence). CDR3 in amino acids: CASSSGPGWTGELFF. In nucleotides, the CDR3 is TGTGCCAGCAGTTCCGGGCCCGGGTGGACCGGGGAGCTGTTTTTT.

The CDR3 spells CASSRRTSGEETQYF. The CDR3 DNA follows: TGTGCCAGCAGCCGACGGACTAGCGGGGAAGAGACCCAGTACTTC. The rearrangement joins TRBV11-3 to TRBJ2-5, with TRBD2 matching over 12 bases. From germline, CDR1 is SGHNT and CDR2 YENEEA. The junction had 4 bases not matched to a gene; V was cut back by 5 bases and J by 3 bases. This CDR3 comprises 15 residues.

The rearrangement joins TRBV6-5 to TRBJ2-7; tentative D call: TRBD1 (6 bases). CDR3 length: 13 amino acids. Germline V gene data show CDR1 as MNHEY and CDR2 as SVGAGI. V dropped 10 bases and J dropped 2 bases, with 15 bases sitting between them. The CDR3 here is CATKLGGPYEQYF. The CDR3 coding sequence is TGTGCCACTAAGCTAGGGGGTCCCTACGAGCAGTACTTC.

V gene TRBV5-1 combines with J gene TRBJ2-5; tentative D call: TRBD1 (6 bases). The V end lost 0 bases, the J end lost 3 bases, and 15 bases lay between the germline ends. The V gene's germline CDR1 is SGHRS and CDR2 YFSETQ. This CDR3 region has 16 residues. In nucleotides, the CDR3 is TGCGCCAGCAGCTTGGTTGGGGGCAGTGGAGAAGAGACCCAGTACTTC. Translated: CASSLVGGSGEETQYF.

This clone was counted once. This rearrangement joins TRBV5-4 to TRBJ2-5; 13 nucleotides match TRBD2. CDR3 length: 15 amino acids. With 4 bases clipped from V and 5 bases from J, the junction kept 5 bases outside the gene matches. CDR1 is SGHNT, CDR2 YYREEE, per germline (reference sequence). In nucleotides, the CDR3 is TGTGCCAGCAGCACACTAGCGGGGGGGCTGGAGACCCAGTACTTC. This sequence encodes CASSTLAGGLETQYF.

The chain carries TRBV7-8 and TRBJ1-6, with TRBD1 as a possible D gene (6 bases). CDR3 length: 16 amino acids. Trimming cost V 5 bases and J 0 bases, with 11 bases left between them. Germline V gene data show CDR1 as SGHVS and CDR2 as FQNEAQ. The CDR3 reads CASSQDRSSYNSPLHF. CDR3 in DNA: TGTGCCAGCAGCCAGGACAGAAGCTCCTATAATTCACCCCTCCACTTT.

The chain uses TRBV5-6 and TRBJ2-3; D unclear. The length of the CDR3 is 16 residues. CDR1 is SGHDT, CDR2 YYEEEE, per germline. Trimming took off 4 bases at V and 8 bases at J, with 23 bases between the two ends. The CDR3 DNA reads as TGTGCCAGCAGCCCCGGCGGTGCGGTGGTTTCGGCTACGCAGTATTTT. Its translation is CASSPGGAVVSATQYF.

The rearrangement uses TRBV7-9 and TRBJ1-4, with a weak D call TRBD1 (6 bases). The CDR3 length is 14 residues. The germline V gene has CDR1 SEHNR and CDR2 FQNEAQ (reference sequence). The V and J ends lost 6 bases and 3 bases respectively, with 11 bases between them. The chain's CDR3 is CASRGGESNEKLFF. In nucleotides, the CDR3 is TGTGCCAGCAGGGGGGGCGAGTCTAATGAAAAACTGTTTTTT.

The genes are TRBV11-2 and TRBJ2-3; 7 positions match TRBD1. Germline CDR1 reads SGHAT; CDR2 reads FQNNGV. V shed 6 bases and J 1 base; nucleotides not matched to a gene: 19. This CDR3 region has 19 residues. In nucleotides, the CDR3 is TGTGCCAGCAGTCCCTTTAGCCTAACAGGGGCGGAGGGCACAGATACGCAGTATTTT. This codes for CASSPFSLTGAEGTDTQYF.

V gene TRBV7-3 combines with J gene TRBJ1-6, with unresolved D. Per the germline V gene, CDR1 is SGHTA and CDR2 is FQGTGA. Trimming left V 4 bases short and J 4 bases short, with 5 bases between. The CDR3 is 13 residues long. In nucleotides, the CDR3 is TGTGCCAGCAGCTCATCTTATAATTCACCCCTCCACTTT. It yields the protein CASSSSYNSPLHF.

V and J are TRBV7-8 and TRBJ2-1, with D hard to call. Deletions cut 5 bases from V and 6 bases from J, with 14 bases between. Germline CDR1 and CDR2: SGHVS and FQNEAQ. The CDR3 has 14 residues. For the CDR3, the DNA is TGTGCCAGCAGCCCTTCCCGGAGAGTCAATGAGCAGTTCTTC. It yields the protein CASSPSRRVNEQFF.

The J gene is TRBJ2-1, the V gene TRBV7-2; D not certain. V shed 1 base and J shed 8 bases, with 24 bases lying between them. The CDR3 runs 18 residues. In germline, CDR1 is SGHTA, CDR2 FQGNSA. The chain's CDR3 is CASSLGHRTAKIRDEQFF. CDR3 nucleotides: TGTGCCAGCAGCTTAGGCCACCGGACGGCTAAGATTCGCGATGAGCAGTTCTTC.

The chain recombines TRBV27 with TRBJ2-1; TRBD1 aligns across 8 bases. V lost 6 bases to trimming and J lost 3 bases; unmatched junction nucleotides: 7. The CDR3 runs 15 residues. Germline V gives CDR1 MNHEY, CDR2 SMNVEV (reference sequence). Here the CDR3 DNA reads TGTGCCAGCAGGCTCGGACAGGGCTTCTACAATGAGCAGTTCTTC. Protein: CASRLGQGFYNEQFF.